This TCR beta chain derives from a study of human T cells and chemical hapten exposure. In the study overall: Subjects had 2% DPC placed on about 2 cm by about 2 cm of upper inner arm skin for sensitization.

In regard to this clonotype: Its antigen is undetermined.

Germline V gene sequence: CDR1 LNHDA, CDR2 SQIVND (reference sequence). The J segment lost 7 bases and the V segment lost 8 bases, leaving 10 bases of the junction unmatched. The CDR3 loop spans 14 amino acids. Study-level findings and limits: No shift was seen in TCRs above 1 in 1000 frequency with DPC sensitization.

Each CDR3 protein gets one entry after TCRdb re-called the RACE reads with MiXCR. The data hold approximately 180,000 distinct CDR3 sequences, with more than 25% observed a single time. Time point reported: pre-sensitization, week 0. Treatment reported: therapeutic diphenylcyclopropenone sensitization with weekly scalp DPC. The origin of this receptor is a woman younger than 45 with alopecia areata. Some clones in this sample may be carry-over from other donors' samples. The sample was whole blood, taken in connection with sensitization to the hapten diphenylcyclopropenone (DPC). The gene calls are TRBV19 and TRBJ1-4; 7 bases match TRBD1. The CDR3, as DNA: TGTGCCAGTGGACAACAGGGGAGAGCTGAAAAACTGTTTTTT. Amino acids: CASGQQGRAEKLFF.